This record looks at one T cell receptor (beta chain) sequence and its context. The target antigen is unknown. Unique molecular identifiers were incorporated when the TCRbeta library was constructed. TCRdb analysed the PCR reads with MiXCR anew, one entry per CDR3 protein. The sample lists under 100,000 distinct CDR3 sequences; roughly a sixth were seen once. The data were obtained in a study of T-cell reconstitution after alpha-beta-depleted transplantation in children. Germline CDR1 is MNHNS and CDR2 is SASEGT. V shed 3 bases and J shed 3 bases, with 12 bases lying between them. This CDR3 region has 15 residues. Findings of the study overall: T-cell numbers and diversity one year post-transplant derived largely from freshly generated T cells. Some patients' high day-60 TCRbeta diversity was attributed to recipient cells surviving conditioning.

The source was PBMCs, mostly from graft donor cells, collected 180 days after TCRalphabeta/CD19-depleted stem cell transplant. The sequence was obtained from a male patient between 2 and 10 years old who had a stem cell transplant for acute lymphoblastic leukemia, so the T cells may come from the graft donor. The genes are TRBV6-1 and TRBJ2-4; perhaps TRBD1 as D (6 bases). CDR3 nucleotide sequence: TGTGCCAGCAGTGATAGAACAGGGTACAAAAACATTCAGTACTTC. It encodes CASSDRTGYKNIQYF.